The T cell receptor beta chain described here comes from a study of OX40 agonist ivuxolimab in advanced cancers. With respect to the entire study: Ivuxolimab was a fully human IgG2 agonistic monoclonal antibody targeting the costimulatory receptor OX40 (CD134). Of the roughly 52 dose-escalation patients, hepatocellular carcinoma was present in roughly 19, melanoma in approximately 15, renal cell carcinoma in 9 and head and neck cancer in 9. Prior anti-PD-1, anti-PD-L1 or anti-CTLA-4 therapy was permitted, and 40% of dose-escalation patients had received checkpoint inhibitors. Three dose-escalation patients achieved partial responses, one with hepatocellular carcinoma and two with cutaneous melanoma. Peripheral TCRbeta sequencing aimed to test whether ivuxolimab altered TCR sequence diversity and caused clonal T-cell expansion. In the dose-escalation cohort, approximately 80% of patients were male, and the mean age was roughly 60 years with a range of roughly 23 to 79. The paper covers the monotherapy dose-escalation part of the phase I ivuxolimab trial, which included N = 52 patients. Intravenous ivuxolimab was administered to patients every 2 weeks at six dose levels: 0.01, 0.1, 0.3, 1.5, 3 and 10 mg/kg. The paper's findings and limits, for the study overall: Partial responders in the 0.1-3.0 mg/kg groups had among the lowest normalized peripheral clonal expansion, especially among CD8+ T cells. Low levels of normalized T-cell clonal expansion were also seen in some nonresponding patients. Clonal expansion of both CD4+ and CD8+ blood T cells was observed from baseline to week 6 at doses 0.1 to 3.0 mg/kg. After ivuxolimab, more expanded clones were found on average in CD8+ T cells than in CD4+ T cells. The antigen specificity of the peripheral T cells that underwent clonal expansion was not determined.

The CDR3 has 16 amino acids, counting the end cysteine and phenylalanine. Just the 48-base CDR3 DNA is kept, in frame starting at base 1. The germline V gene (reference sequence) provides CDR1 SGHNT and CDR2 YYREEE. Compared with germline, V lacks 2 bases and J lacks 6 bases; bases without a gene match: 10. The trial excluded patients who had a history of autoimmune disease or who were on systemic immunosuppression. Peripheral blood for TCR sequencing was collected from all dose cohorts at baseline, on cycle 4 day 1, and on cycle 7 day 1. Samples were obtained from an open-label, multicenter, first-in-human phase I dose-escalation trial of ivuxolimab. Adults with locally advanced or metastatic melanoma, renal cell, hepatocellular, or head and neck squamous cell carcinoma were enrolled in the trial. Before TCR sequencing, CD4+ T cells and CD8+ T cells were sorted from peripheral blood as separate populations.

For sequencing of the TCRbeta CDR3 region, genomic DNA was extracted from the sorted cells. TCRbeta CDR3 regions were sequenced using the immunoSEQ Assay. TCRdb provides this immuneACCESS table in a form limited to in-frame rearrangements. Some clones are lacking; in checked studies, under half of them reflect an unresolved V gene, and why the rest are absent is not known. This sample gives 10,000 to 13,000 clones in total; approximately 80% of them show up just once. Together, the top ten hold roughly 15% of the sample. As concerns this clone: Its antigen remains undetermined. Base qualities are not recorded, but no much larger clone differs from it by a single base.

The chain is assembled from TRBV5-4 and TRBJ2-1, with 8 middle bases fitting TRBD1. This material consisted of CD4+ or CD8+ T cells sorted from blood, taken in a trial of the OX40 agonist ivuxolimab. This receptor was taken from an adult with an advanced solid tumor such as melanoma, head and neck, liver or kidney cancer. At the DNA level, the sequence is TGTGCCAGCAGCTTCGGCCCGGGACAGGCCTCCAATGAGCAGTTCTTC. The encoded protein is CASSFGPGQASNEQFF.